These 3 T cell receptor beta chains came from one sample sequenced in a study of CD8 T cells in Susac syndrome. Reverse transcription of about 0.5 to 1 ug RNA was carried out with random hexamers. A single record per CDR3 protein comes from TCRdb applying MiXCR to the immunoSEQ multiplex PCR reads. The top ten clones hold about 0.087% of a sample with 200,000 or so distinct CDR3 sequences, around 96% of them seen once. Sequencing was carried out using CD4+ T cells from PBMCs. These receptors were taken from a human donor with multiple sclerosis.

This clonotype was seen just once. The chain is built from TRBV9 and TRBJ2-3; D call uncertain. This CDR3 region has 14 residues. Germline V gene sequence: CDR1 SGDLS, CDR2 YYNGEE. Trimming took 0 bases from V and 1 from J, leaving 6 bases between them. The CDR3 is CASSVDLGTDTQYF. The CDR3 DNA reads TGTGCCAGCAGCGTAGACCTCGGCACAGATACGCAGTATTTT.

CDR3 protein: CSLGGDGNIQYF. CDR3 sequence (DNA): TGCAGCTTAGGAGGGGATGGAAACATTCAGTACTTC. The chain recombines TRBV20-1 with TRBJ2-4, with D perhaps TRBD2 (6 bases). Germline V gene lookup returns CDR1 DFQATT and CDR2 SNEGSKA (reference sequence). The CDR3 spans 12 residues.

This chain uses TRBV12-3 or TRBV12-4 with TRBJ2-1; tentative D call: TRBD2 (6 bases). V was shortened by 6 bases and J by 3 bases, with 21 bases between the two germline ends. The CDR3 contains 17 residues. The chain's CDR3 is CASSPSRGNSRYNEQFF. DNA of the CDR3: TGTGCCAGCAGCCCCTCACGGGGGAATAGCCGCTACAATGAGCAGTTCTTC.